These T cell receptor beta chains were read from a single sample in a study of blood T cell repertoires in COVID-19. TCRdb keeps only in-frame clones here, not all; method: immunoSEQ multiplex PCR. The sample has fewer than 400,000 clones, over 70% seen once. Sequenced sample: PBMCs or T cells enriched from blood (not recorded which). The receptors shown here come from a man in his thirties or forties who had recovered from COVID-19. Each CDR3 is given with its conserved first and last residue. The order of the fields is J gene, clone size, D gene, V gene, CDR3 DNA, CDR3 protein. A D gene is named only where the DNA matches it firmly. Clone size is not always given. Where it is, it says once, few, many or a class for expanded clones.

>TRBJ1-3|-|-|TRBV15
TGTGCCACCTTCGGGGGAAACACCATATATTTT
CATFGGNTIYF
>TRBJ1-4|-|-|TRBV6-5
TGTGCCAGCAGTTACTCTGGAGCAACTAATGAAAAACTGTTTTTT
CASSYSGATNEKLFF
>TRBJ2-2|-|TRBD1|TRBV14
TGTGCCAGCAGCCAGGACAGGGTGGCCACCGGGGAGCTGTTTTTT
CASSQDRVATGELFF
>TRBJ1-3|-|-|TRBV6-5
TGTGCCAGCAGTTGGCGCAGAGGCTCTGGAAACACCATATATTTT
CASSWRRGSGNTIYF
>TRBJ2-4|-|-|TRBV14
TGTGCCAGCAGCCCTTTTGGAAGGGGGAACATTCAGTACTTC
CASSPFGRGNIQYF
>TRBJ2-7|once|-|TRBV5-1
TGCGCCAGCAGCTTGGACGGGGCCTACGAGCAGTACTTC
CASSLDGAYEQYF
>TRBJ1-1|-|TRBD1|TRBV3-1/TRBV3-2
TGTGCCAGCAGCCAAGCGCGGACAGGGTCTATTGAAGCTTTCTTT
CASSQARTGSIEAFF
>TRBJ2-7|-|-|TRBV4-1
TGCGCCAGCAGCCAAGGGAGAGGGCGAACCTACGAGCAGTACTTC
CASSQGRGRTYEQYF
>TRBJ2-7|-|TRBD2|TRBV24-1
TGTGCCACCAGTCTAGCGGGGAAAAACGAGCAGTACTTC
CATSLAGKNEQYF
>TRBJ2-1|-|TRBD1|TRBV2
TGTGCCAGCAGCGACAGGGGACTCTACAATGAGCAGTTCTTC
CASSDRGLYNEQFF
>TRBJ2-3|-|-|TRBV7-6
TGTGCCAGCAGCTTCGGGGATACGCAGTATTTT
CASSFGDTQYF
>TRBJ2-5|once|TRBD2|TRBV28
TGTGCCAGCGGGAGGAGCGGGACTAGCCGTAAAGAGACCCAGTACTTC
CASGRSGTSRKETQYF
>TRBJ2-1|-|TRBD1|TRBV7-9
TGTGCCAGCAGCTTAGGGACAGGGGGCCACAATGAGCAGTTCTTC
CASSLGTGGHNEQFF
>TRBJ2-1|-|-|TRBV15
TGTGCCACCAGCGCCCCAACAGGACAGAATTACAATGAGCAGTTCTTC
CATSAPTGQNYNEQFF
>TRBJ2-1|-|-|TRBV13
TGTGCCAGCAGCTTATTTCGGGGTATGTCCTACAATGAGCAGTTCTTC
CASSLFRGMSYNEQFF
>TRBJ2-2|-|-|TRBV30
TGTGCCTGGAGTGTTGGCGGGTACACCGGGGAGCTGTTTTTT
CAWSVGGYTGELFF
>TRBJ1-4|-|-|TRBV5-1
TGCGCCAGCAGCTTGAATGGGGGCGCCGGAGAAAAACTGTTTTTT
CASSLNGGAGEKLFF
>TRBJ2-1|-|TRBD2|TRBV4-1
TGCGCCAGCAGCCAAGTAGGCGGGGGGGCCGTCAATGAGCAGTTCTTC
CASSQVGGGAVNEQFF
>TRBJ1-6|once|-|TRBV6-1
TGTGCCAGCAGTGAATCATCCCTACCCTCGTCTTCACCCCTCCACTTT
CASSESSLPSSSPLHF
>TRBJ2-2|-|-|TRBV10-2
TGCGCCAGCAGTGAGGTGTGGGTAGGAGGGACCGGGGAGCTGTTTTTT
CASSEVWVGGTGELFF
>TRBJ2-3|-|-|TRBV15
TGTGCCACCAGCAGAGAAGGGGCTCATACGCAGTATTTT
CATSREGAHTQYF
>TRBJ2-3|once|-|TRBV21-1
TGTGCCAGCAGCATTTCTCCGGGAGGTCCAGATACGCAGTATTTT
CASSISPGGPDTQYF
>TRBJ2-1|-|-|TRBV28
TGTGCCAGCACCCTCGGCGGGCGCTGGGCCGAGCAGTTCTTC
CASTLGGRWAEQFF
>TRBJ1-2|-|TRBD1|TRBV15
TGTGCCACCAGCAGAGATGGACAGGCAGCTTATGGCTACACCTTC
CATSRDGQAAYGYTF
>TRBJ2-7|once|-|TRBV12-3/TRBV12-4
TGTGCCAGCAGTTTGGGGGGGCCCGAGCAGTACTTC
CASSLGGPEQYF
>TRBJ2-3|once|TRBD2|TRBV28
TGTGCCAGCAGTTTATGGGGTAGCGGGGGATCCGCAGATACGCAGTATTTT
CASSLWGSGGSADTQYF
>TRBJ2-7|-|TRBD1|TRBV3-1/TRBV3-2
TGTGCCAGCAGCCATGCGGGACAGGGGTATCACGAGCAGTACTTC
CASSHAGQGYHEQYF
>TRBJ1-5|-|-|TRBV30
TGTGCCTGGAGTCGGGGACACGGCAATCAGCCCCAGCATTTT
CAWSRGHGNQPQHF
>TRBJ1-2|once|TRBD1|TRBV9
TGTGCCAGCAGCGCTTGGGACAGGGAAGGGGCTAACTATGGCTACACCTTC
CASSAWDREGANYGYTF
>TRBJ1-1|few|-|TRBV11-2
TGTGCCAGCAGCTTAGAGAGGGCCTTGGACACTGAAGCTTTCTTT
CASSLERALDTEAFF
>TRBJ1-2|-|TRBD1|TRBV19
TGTGCCAGTAGTTTCCGGGACAGGGTCGGAGGCTACACCTTC
CASSFRDRVGGYTF
>TRBJ1-2|-|-|TRBV28
TGTGCCAGCAGTGCGAGGGGACAAGCTAACTATGGCTACACCTTC
CASSARGQANYGYTF
>TRBJ2-7|-|TRBD1|TRBV18
TGTGCCAGCTCACTTGGACAGGGCCCCTACGAGCAGTACTTC
CASSLGQGPYEQYF
>TRBJ1-3|-|-|TRBV21-1
TGTGCCAGCAGCAAACTTAGGAGGAGGGCTCGAGGAAGTGGAAACACCATATATTTT
CASSKLRRRARGSGNTIYF
>TRBJ2-1|-|-|TRBV6-5
TGTGCCAGCACCGGGCGGGTTCTTGGCAATGAGCAGTTCTTC
CASTGRVLGNEQFF
>TRBJ1-4|-|-|TRBV24-1
TGTGCCACCCCTCGGGCAGGGATAGGGGCTAATGAAAAACTGTTTTTT
CATPRAGIGANEKLFF
>TRBJ1-1|-|-|TRBV6-2/TRBV6-3
TGTGCCAGCAGTTACGTTCCAGGAGGTGAAGCTTTCTTT
CASSYVPGGEAFF
>TRBJ2-7|-|TRBD1|TRBV27
TGTGCCAGCAGTTACAGGACAGGGCGTTACGAGCAGTACTTC
CASSYRTGRYEQYF